This T cell receptor beta chain is drawn from a study of T cells after yellow fever vaccination. Whole-study context: Preparation of fractions with low cell numbers was performed using SMART-Seq v4 Ultra Low Input.

The CDR3 is 13 amino acids. Germline V gene lookup returns CDR1 SGHKS and CDR2 YYEKEE (reference sequence). The junction had 5 bases not matched to a gene; V was cut back by 7 bases and J by 6 bases. A single record per CDR3 protein comes from TCRdb applying MiXCR to the 5' RACE reads. This table has more than 300,000 distinct CDR3 sequences, around 10% appearing once. The source was CD4+ T cells sorted from PBMCs, collected 45 days after the yellow fever booster vaccination. This receptor was identified in a man aged 18 to 30 who received the YFV17D yellow fever vaccine. This sequence joins TRBV5-5 and TRBJ2-4, with 9 bases that match TRBD2. CDR3 residues: CASQNSGGNIQYF. The CDR3 region has the DNA TGTGCCAGCCAAAATAGCGGGGGAAACATTCAGTACTTC.